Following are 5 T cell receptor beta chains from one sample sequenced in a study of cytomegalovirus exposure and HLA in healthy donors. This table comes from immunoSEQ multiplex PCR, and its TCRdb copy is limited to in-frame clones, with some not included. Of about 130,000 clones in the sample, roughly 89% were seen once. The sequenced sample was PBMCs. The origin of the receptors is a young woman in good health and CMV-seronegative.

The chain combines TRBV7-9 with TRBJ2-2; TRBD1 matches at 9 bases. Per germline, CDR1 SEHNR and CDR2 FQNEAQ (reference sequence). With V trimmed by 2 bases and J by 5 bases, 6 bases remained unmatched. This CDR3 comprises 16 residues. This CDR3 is CASSLYRQGVTGELFF. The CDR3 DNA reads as TGTGCCAGCAGCTTATATCGACAGGGGGTAACCGGGGAGCTGTTTTTT.

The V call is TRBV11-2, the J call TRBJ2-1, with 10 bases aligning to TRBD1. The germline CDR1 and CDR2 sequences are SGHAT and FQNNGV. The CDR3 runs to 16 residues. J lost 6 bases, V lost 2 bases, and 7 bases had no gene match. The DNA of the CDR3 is TGTGCCAGCAGCTTACTCAAGGGACAGGGGTTCAATGAGCAGTTCTTC. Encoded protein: CASSLLKGQGFNEQFF.

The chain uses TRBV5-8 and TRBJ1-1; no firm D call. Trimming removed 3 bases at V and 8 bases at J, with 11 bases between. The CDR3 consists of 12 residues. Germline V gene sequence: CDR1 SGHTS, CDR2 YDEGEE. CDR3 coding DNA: TGTGCCAGCAGCTCAGTTGGCTGGGAAGCTTTCTTT. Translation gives CASSSVGWEAFF.

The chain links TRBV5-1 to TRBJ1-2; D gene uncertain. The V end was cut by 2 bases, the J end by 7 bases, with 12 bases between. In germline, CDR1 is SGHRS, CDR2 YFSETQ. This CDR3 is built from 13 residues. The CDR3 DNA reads TGCGCCAGCAGCTTCGGCCAGGAGGGTGGCTACACCTTC. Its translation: CASSFGQEGGYTF.

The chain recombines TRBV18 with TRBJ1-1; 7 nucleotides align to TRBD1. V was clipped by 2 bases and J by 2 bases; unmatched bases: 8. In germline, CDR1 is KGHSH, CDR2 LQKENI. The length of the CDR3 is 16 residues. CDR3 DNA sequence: TGTGCCAGCTCACCAAGGACAGGTTCTCCCAACACTGAAGCTTTCTTT. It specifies CASSPRTGSPNTEAFF.